The 20 T cell receptor beta chains listed next were all sequenced from one sample in a study of CD8+ T cells in alopecia areata. RNA was extracted and reverse transcribed into cDNA as the sequencing template. The repertoire was sequenced with immunoSEQ multiplex PCR; TCRdb's copy has only in-frame clones and lacks some. This table has about 150,000 clones, 47% appearing once. Sequenced sample: CD4+ T cells sorted from blood. The receptors shown here come from a human donor with alopecia areata.

This clone was counted between two and nine times. V usage is TRBV4-1 and J usage is TRBJ2-1, with 7 bases aligning to TRBD2. This CDR3 region has 17 residues. V trimming: 0 bases; J trimming: 8 bases; junction bases outside the gene matches: 13. From germline, CDR1 is MGHRA and CDR2 YSYEKL. CDR3 protein: CASSQDLVGGPKDEQFF. DNA of the CDR3: TGCGCCAGCAGCCAAGATTTAGTGGGAGGGCCGAAGGATGAGCAGTTCTTC.

The chain uses TRBV15 and TRBJ2-1; 7 positions agree with TRBD2. V was pared by 4 bases and J by 0 bases, with 12 bases of the junction left unmatched. The CDR3 consists of 18 residues. Germline CDR1 reads LNHNV; CDR2 reads YYDKDF (reference sequence). The CDR3 sequence is CATSTTSPHLSSYNEQFF. CDR3 DNA sequence: TGTGCCACCAGCACGACTAGCCCACACCTAAGCTCCTACAATGAGCAGTTCTTC.

The chain couples TRBV5-6 to TRBJ2-7, with no clear D. Trimming stripped 0 bases from V and 3 bases from J, with 7 bases between. The germline CDR1 and CDR2 sequences are SGHDT and YYEEEE. The CDR3 has 13 residues. CDR3 nucleotide sequence: TGTGCCAGCAGCTTGGCCGGTAGCTACGAGCAGTACTTC. The encoded protein is CASSLAGSYEQYF.

This clone was observed a handful of times. This chain connects TRBV5-1 to TRBJ2-7, with D possibly TRBD1 on 6 matching bases. The V end lost 4 bases, the J end lost 2 bases, and 13 bases lay between the germline ends. Germline lookup yields CDR1 SGHRS and CDR2 YFSETQ. The CDR3 length is 14 residues. CDR3 loop: CASSPTGSPYEQYF. The CDR3 region has the DNA TGCGCCAGCAGCCCCACAGGGTCCCCCTACGAGCAGTACTTC.

This clone was recorded a few times. The genes are TRBV7-9 and TRBJ1-3; D not resolved. The germline V and J ends were trimmed by 3 bases and 4 bases, with 10 bases remaining between them. The CDR3 sequence is 14 residues long. The germline V gene has CDR1 SEHNR and CDR2 FQNEAQ (reference sequence). This chain's CDR3 is CASSLTELGNTIYF. In DNA, the CDR3 is TGTGCCAGCAGCTTGACCGAATTGGGAAACACCATATATTTT.

The chain combines TRBV7-9 with TRBJ1-2; D call uncertain. The CDR3 loop spans 13 amino acids. V was cut by 5 bases and J by 3 bases, with 10 bases left in between. Per germline, CDR1 SEHNR and CDR2 FQNEAQ (reference sequence). The CDR3 region has the DNA TGTGCCAGCAGCCCCACAGTCTACTATGGCTACACCTTC. Residues: CASSPTVYYGYTF.

The rearrangement uses TRBV6-5 and TRBJ1-3; D not certain. Trimming left V 0 bases short and J 8 bases short, with 11 bases between. This CDR3 is 14 amino acids long. Germline V gene sequence: CDR1 MNHEY, CDR2 SVGAGI. The CDR3, as DNA: TGTGCCAGCAGTTACTCGAGGCTGGGAGACACCATATATTTT. Amino acids: CASSYSRLGDTIYF.

The genes are TRBV30 and TRBJ1-2; possible D gene TRBD1, 5 bases. Germline assignment: CDR1 GTSNPN and CDR2 SVGIG (reference sequence). The CDR3 has 15 amino acids. Trimming cost V 2 bases and J 4 bases, with 17 bases left between them. The CDR3 spells CAWSTGLRGRYGYTF. CDR3 in DNA: TGTGCCTGGAGTACCGGCCTACGGGGCCGCTATGGCTACACCTTC.

The chain links TRBV6-5 to TRBJ2-3; either TRBD1 or TRBD2 may supply D (6 bases each). The CDR3 runs to 15 residues. V lost 1 base to trimming and J lost 1 base, with 9 bases between them. Germline CDR1 reads MNHEY; CDR2 reads SVGAGI. The CDR3 sequence: CASSYWGARTDTQYF. The CDR3 bases are TGTGCCAGCAGTTACTGGGGGGCTCGCACAGATACGCAGTATTTT.

This chain connects TRBV4-1 to TRBJ2-5; 9 bases line up with TRBD1. The germline gives CDR1 MGHRA, CDR2 YSYEKL. The CDR3 spans 16 residues. V was clipped by 7 bases and J by 5 bases; unmatched bases: 14. Written as DNA, the CDR3 is TGCGCCAGCACCAAAGGATTTGGGACAGGGAGGGAGACCCAGTACTTC. Protein product: CASTKGFGTGRETQYF.

The chain couples TRBV5-1 to TRBJ1-2; 9 bases fit TRBD1. Germline CDR1 is SGHRS and CDR2 is YFSETQ. V was pared by 3 bases and J by 4 bases, with 7 bases of the junction left unmatched. This CDR3 has 15 residues. CDR3 DNA sequence: TGCGCCAGCAGCTCTCCGGGACAGGGTAGCTATGGCTACACCTTC. Its translation: CASSSPGQGSYGYTF.

The chain uses TRBV6-1 and TRBJ2-1, with TRBD2 identical over 13 bases. Germline assignment: CDR1 MNHNS and CDR2 SASEGT. CDR3 length equals 16 residues. V lost 5 bases, J lost 9 bases, and 10 bases stayed unmatched. Here the CDR3 DNA reads TGTGCCAGCAGTAAAGGACTAGCGGGAGAAGGGCCTGAGCAGTTCTTC. Amino acid sequence: CASSKGLAGEGPEQFF.

Here the CDR3 DNA reads TGTGCCAGCAGTGGGGGAGTCGCAGACAATCAGCCCCAGCATTTT. This translates into CASSGGVADNQPQHF. The chain recombines TRBV25-1 with TRBJ1-5, with unresolved D. The CDR3 runs 15 residues. V was clipped by 4 bases and J by 3 bases, with 13 bases between them. Germline V CDR1 and CDR2: MGHDK, SYGVNS.

This chain joins TRBV11-1 and TRBJ1-1; D not certain. V was trimmed by 6 bases and J by 1 base, leaving 9 bases between them. Per germline, CDR1 SGHAT and CDR2 FQDESV (reference sequence). This CDR3 is 13 amino acids long. The CDR3 DNA is TGTGCCAGCAGTTGGAACCGGAACACTGAAGCTTTCTTT. Its protein is CASSWNRNTEAFF.

This clone was counted only a few times. The chain couples TRBV6-5 to TRBJ2-3; D gene ambiguous. V was clipped by 4 bases and J by 6 bases, with 8 bases between them. The CDR3 covers 12 residues. CDR1 and CDR2 (germline): MNHEY, SVGAGI. As DNA, the CDR3 is TGTGCCAGCAGTTCAACCGGCGATACGCAGTATTTT. The encoded protein is CASSSTGDTQYF.

This clone was seen once. The rearrangement uses TRBV5-1 and TRBJ1-5; perhaps TRBD1 as D (5 bases). The CDR3 runs to 14 residues. Germline loops: CDR1 SGHRS, CDR2 YFSETQ. V was shortened by 0 bases and J by 5 bases, with 9 bases between the two germline ends. CDR3 nucleotide sequence: TGCGCCAGCAGCTTGGACAGGCCTGATCAGCCCCAGCATTTT. It is translated as CASSLDRPDQPQHF.

The chain recombines TRBV2 with TRBJ1-5, with D possibly being TRBD1 (5 bases). CDR3 length equals 13 residues. V lost 6 bases and J 3 bases, leaving 9 bases between the germline ends. Germline lookup yields CDR1 SNHLY and CDR2 FYNNEI. The CDR3 here is CASRSRANQPQHF. CDR3 nucleotide sequence: TGTGCCAGCAGAAGCAGGGCCAATCAGCCCCAGCATTTT. The full variable domain, in which reference TRBV2 and TRBJ1-5 provide the parts outside the CDR3, is EPEVTQTPSHQVTQMGQEVILRCVPISNHLYFYWYRQILGQKVEFLVSFYNNEISEKSEIFDDQFSVERPDGSNFTLKIRSTKLEDSAMYFCASRSRANQPQHFGDGTRLSIL.

This clone was counted between two and nine times. The rearrangement links TRBV25-1 to TRBJ2-7; perhaps TRBD1 as D (6 bases). CDR3 length: 12 amino acids. V was pared by 3 bases and J by 8 bases, with 11 bases between. Per germline, CDR1 MGHDK and CDR2 SYGVNS. CDR3 in amino acids: CASSEGTGKQYF. The CDR3 nucleotides read TGTGCCAGCAGTGAGGGAACAGGGAAGCAGTACTTC.

The chain has TRBV30 and TRBJ1-1; 7 bases are a match to TRBD1. V trimming: 0 bases; J trimming: 1 base; junction bases outside the gene matches: 2. This CDR3 is built from 14 residues. Germline CDR1 reads GTSNPN; CDR2 reads SVGIG (reference sequence). The CDR3 region has the DNA TGTGCCTGGAGTGTGGGACAGCCGAACACTGAAGCTTTCTTT. It yields the protein CAWSVGQPNTEAFF.

This chain joins TRBV10-3 and TRBJ2-2; no definite D call. Germline assignment: CDR1 ENHRY and CDR2 SYGVKD. V shed 8 bases and J shed 3 bases, with 7 bases lying between them. CDR3 size: 12 residues. DNA of the CDR3: TGTGCCATCGGCGCGGACACCGGGGAGCTGTTTTTT. It codes for CAIGADTGELFF.